This record looks at one T cell receptor beta chain sequence and its context. This receptor's antigen is unknown. Base qualities are missing; no much larger clone stands one base away. The CDR3 starts with the cysteine, ends with the phenylalanine, and has 14 residues. The retained sequence is limited to the CDR3, 42 bases, with the frame set at the first base. Reading the germline V gene (reference sequence) gives CDR1 LNHDA and CDR2 SQIVND. The V end loses 7 bases and the J end loses 4 bases, and a stretch of 16 bases separates them. The study deep-sequenced TCR repertoires of sorted CD4+ and CD8+ blood T cells from severe aplastic anemia patients and healthy subjects. Ficoll-Paque density gradient centrifugation was used to isolate peripheral blood mononuclear cells. Before DNA extraction, CD4+ and CD8+ T cells were sorted with FACS or magnetic beads. The data originate from a study of CD8+CD57+ T cells in acquired aplastic anemia (dated by TCRdb to between 2018 and 2020). Context from the whole study: DNA extracted from sorted CD4+ and CD8+ cells had a mean of about 3.2 ug, with a range of 0.2 to 27.4 ug. Healthy donor samples averaged approximately 10 million reads for CD4+ and fewer than 12 million for CD8+ cells. What the study reported, not specific to this receptor: Around 31 CD8+ CDR3 sequences were shared between patients and controls but appeared highly expressed in patients and within their immunodominant clones. CD8+ Simpson's diversity did not differ significantly between patients and healthy controls (P=0.060).

TCR beta VDJ combination and CDR3 sequence profiling used genomic DNA as the template. An Illumina HiSeq 2000 was used for TCR repertoire sequencing. The published analysis was carried out like this. Repertoire assessment relied on Simpson's diversity index, CDR3 size and DJ length profiles, and TRBV/TRBJ rearrangement plots. The immunodominant clone was defined as the most abundant DNA sequence in deep sequencing data. CDR3 amino acid sequences were screened for sharing across subjects and compared with published repertoires and the VDJdb database. TCRdb passed the public sequencing reads through fastp at Q25 and MiXCR, retaining productive beta sequences. Each entry is one CDR3 protein sequence, shown with its most common DNA and genes. TCRdb, rather than the study authors, made the V and J calls. Here the sample has more than 150,000 distinct CDR3 sequences; approximately 45% occur a single time. The ten largest account for roughly 3% of the sample.

What was sequenced was sorted CD4+, CD8+, or CD8+CD57+ T cells (not recorded which) from PBMCs. The chain is made from TRBV19 and TRBJ2-5; the D element might be TRBD1 or TRBD2, as each aligns at 6 bases. This receptor was obtained from a human donor in good health. The CDR3 region: CASNSRGAGETQYF. The nucleotide sequence is TGTGCCAGTAATTCTAGGGGGGCCGGAGAGACCCAGTACTTC.